This T cell receptor (beta chain) originates from a study of Graves' ophthalmopathy and Graves' hyperthyroidism. J gave up 4 bases and V 6 bases, and 4 bases lay outside the gene matches. The CDR3 is made up of 14 amino acids. Study findings and constraints: The blood repertoire also included most expanded thyroid clonotypes above 0.001 frequency. Stable hyperthyroidism and ophthalmopathy were told apart by a 13-signature model, which achieved 85% to 90% sensitivity and roughly 76% specificity. Its predictions of ophthalmopathy progression gave the model 55% to 71% sensitivity and 72.22% specificity.

Researchers took RNA transcripts and amplified TCR beta CDR3 regions from them. HTBI primers were employed in first-round RT-PCR, then a second-round multiplex PCR followed. In TCRdb, the multiplex PCR reads were re-called with MiXCR into one record per CDR3 protein. The top ten hold more than 45% of the sample, which has some 240,000 distinct CDR3 sequences, 45% seen once. To note about this clonotype: Antigen unknown.

Among the exclusions were patients with other autoimmune diseases, uncontrolled infections, pregnancy or lactation. The sequenced material came from peripheral blood. The sequence was collected from an adult man with Graves' ophthalmopathy. The V call is TRBV12-3 or TRBV12-4, the J call TRBJ2-7; 12 nucleotides agree with TRBD2. CDR3 bases: TGTGCCAGCAGCTCGACTAGCGGGAGTTACGAGCAGTACTTC. Translating it yields CASSSTSGSYEQYF.